One sample yielded the 25 T cell receptor beta chains listed below, sequenced in a study of blood T cell repertoires in COVID-19. The assay was immunoSEQ multiplex PCR, and TCRdb's table has in-frame clones only and misses some. The repertoire has some 200,000 clones, nearly 85% of them found once; the top ten carry over 1%. The source material was peripheral blood. Receptors originate from a woman between 25 and 40 years old with COVID-19, enrolled during active disease.

The J gene is TRBJ1-2, the V gene TRBV7-2, with 9 bases aligning to TRBD1. Germline-derived CDR1 and CDR2 are SGHTA and FQGNSA. J lost 0 bases, V lost 0 bases, and 2 bases had no gene match. This CDR3 is built from 16 residues. Written as DNA, the CDR3 is TGTGCCAGCAGCTTAGCCGGACAGGGGACTAACTATGGCTACACCTTC. Its translation is CASSLAGQGTNYGYTF. Based on the CDR3 plus reference TRBV7-2 and TRBJ1-2, the full variable domain is GAGVSQSPSNKVTEKGKDVELRCDPISGHTALYWYRQSLGQGLEFLIYFQGNSAPDKSGLPSDRFSAERTGGSVSTLTIQRTQQEDSAVYLCASSLAGQGTNYGYTFGSGTRLTVV.

V and J are TRBV30 and TRBJ2-7, with 9 bases fitting TRBD2. Germline V gene data show CDR1 as GTSNPN and CDR2 as SVGIG (reference sequence). The CDR3 is made up of 16 amino acids. V shed 7 bases and J 2 bases; nucleotides not matched to a gene: 15. The CDR3 is CAFRRTGLARTYEQYF. In nucleotides, the CDR3 is TGTGCCTTCAGGAGAACCGGACTAGCGAGAACCTACGAGCAGTACTTC.

Concerning this clone: This sample also contains other DNA sequences that code for the same CDR3. The chain uses TRBV9 and TRBJ1-1; tentatively, D is TRBD1 (5 bases). V lost 2 bases to trimming and J lost 1 base, with 9 bases between them. The germline CDR1 and CDR2 sequences are SGDLS and YYNGEE. CDR3 length equals 14 residues. CDR3 nucleotides: TGTGCCAGCAGCGTGGCCACAGGGAACACTGAAGCTTTCTTT. Amino acid sequence: CASSVATGNTEAFF.

The chain carries TRBV11-2 and TRBJ2-3; a possible D gene is TRBD2 (6 bases). The germline CDR1 and CDR2 sequences are SGHAT and FQNNGV. V lost 4 bases and J 2 bases, leaving 19 bases between the germline ends. This CDR3 is built from 17 residues. Here the CDR3 DNA reads TGTGCCAGCAGCTGGTCTTTAGCGGAGGCCCTCACAGATACGCAGTATTTT. It yields the protein CASSWSLAEALTDTQYF.

The chain couples TRBV3-1 (or the pseudogene TRBV3-2) to TRBJ2-3, with 10 bases matching TRBD2. The germline CDR1 and CDR2 sequences are LGHDT and YNNKEL (reference sequence). Trimming removed 0 bases from V and 9 bases from J; junction bases left unmatched: 9. CDR3 length: 16 amino acids. Here the CDR3 reads CASSQDGGLAGETQYF. The CDR3 DNA sequence: TGTGCCAGCAGCCAAGATGGAGGCCTAGCGGGGGAGACGCAGTATTTT.

The chain combines TRBV29-1 with TRBJ1-1, with a possible D match to TRBD1 (5 bases). In germline, CDR1 is SQVTM, CDR2 ANQGSEA. There are 14 residues in the CDR3. The V gene lost 2 bases and the J gene lost 0 bases, with 10 bases spanning the gap. CDR3 coding DNA: TGCAGCGTTGAACGACAGACCATGAACACTGAAGCTTTCTTT. Translated, it gives CSVERQTMNTEAFF.

The chain links TRBV27 to TRBJ1-5; the D is unclear. V shed 5 bases and J shed 7 bases, with 12 bases lying between them. Germline V gene data show CDR1 as MNHEY and CDR2 as SMNVEV (reference sequence). The CDR3 totals 13 residues. The CDR3 spells CASSTTERQPQHF. Written as DNA, the CDR3 is TGTGCCAGCAGTACTACTGAGCGCCAGCCCCAGCATTTT.

Concerning this clone: This specimen includes other DNA sequences encoding the same CDR3. The chain joins TRBV19 to TRBJ2-3, with 8 positions matching TRBD2. There are 13 residues in the CDR3. Trimming took 6 bases from V and 1 from J; bases not matched to a gene: 0. Germline assignment: CDR1 LNHDA and CDR2 SQIVND (reference sequence). CDR3 loop: CASSGRGTDTQYF. Here the CDR3 DNA reads TGTGCCAGTAGCGGGAGGGGCACAGATACGCAGTATTTT.

This clone was observed a single time. The chain employs TRBV19 and TRBJ2-5; the D is unclear. Trimming took 1 base from V and 5 from J, leaving 8 bases between them. Per the germline V gene, CDR1 is LNHDA and CDR2 is SQIVND (reference sequence). This CDR3 is 13 amino acids long. The DNA of the CDR3 is TGTGCCAGTAGTATAGCCCTCGGGGAGACCCAGTACTTC. It codes for CASSIALGETQYF.

V is TRBV5-5 and J is TRBJ1-5, with D perhaps TRBD1 (5 bases). V lost 2 bases and J lost 6, with 15 bases in between. The CDR3 totals 15 residues. Germline CDR1 SGHKS, CDR2 YYEKEE (reference sequence). DNA for the CDR3: TGTGCCAGCAGCTTTAGGTTCGGGGGAGGTCAGCCCCAGCATTTT. Its protein is CASSFRFGGGQPQHF.

J is TRBJ1-2 and V is TRBV6-5; 7 nucleotides match TRBD1. The length of the CDR3 is 13 residues. Germline V gene lookup returns CDR1 MNHEY and CDR2 SVGAGI. J lost 3 bases, V lost 8 bases, and 6 bases had no gene match. CDR3 loop: CASAYQGDYGYTF. CDR3 nucleotides: TGTGCCAGCGCATATCAGGGGGACTATGGCTACACCTTC.

The genes are TRBV2 and TRBJ2-1, with 7 bases that match TRBD1. V was clipped by 8 bases and J by 4 bases; unmatched bases: 5. The germline gives CDR1 SNHLY, CDR2 FYNNEI. CDR3 size: 13 residues. CDR3 sequence reads: CASSTDRYNEQFF. In DNA, the CDR3 is TGTGCCAGCTCTACGGACAGGTACAATGAGCAGTTCTTC.

This clone was seen a single time. The chain is built from TRBV12-3 or TRBV12-4 and TRBJ2-7, with a weak D call TRBD1 (6 bases). Trimming stripped 5 bases from V and 2 bases from J, with 10 bases between. The CDR3 sequence is 13 residues long. The CDR3 loop reads CASSGGSTYEQYF. The CDR3, as DNA: TGTGCCAGCAGTGGGGGCTCGACCTACGAGCAGTACTTC.

The chain employs TRBV10-3 and TRBJ2-7; 8 bases fit TRBD1. Per germline, CDR1 ENHRY and CDR2 SYGVKD. The length of the CDR3 is 14 residues. V trimming: 7 bases; J trimming: 0 bases; junction bases outside the gene matches: 5. CDR3 in amino acids: CAIKRTGTSYEQYF. Here the CDR3 DNA reads TGTGCCATCAAGAGGACAGGGACCTCCTACGAGCAGTACTTC.

This chain joins TRBV27 and TRBJ1-2; the D gene is possibly TRBD1 (5 bases). V gave up 5 bases and J gave up 3 bases, with 13 bases separating them. Germline lookup yields CDR1 MNHEY and CDR2 SMNVEV (reference sequence). The CDR3 sequence is 14 residues long. The CDR3 is CASSQEGPHYGYTF. CDR3 bases: TGTGCCAGCAGTCAGGAGGGGCCACACTATGGCTACACCTTC.

Only a few counts were recorded for this clone. The chain employs TRBV5-1 and TRBJ2-1; TRBD2 aligns across 14 bases. With V trimmed by 0 bases and J by 12 bases, 8 bases remained unmatched. The CDR3 is 16 residues long. Germline assignment: CDR1 SGHRS and CDR2 YFSETQ. CDR3 DNA sequence: TGCGCCAGCAGCTTGGATTCGTGGACTAGCGGGAGGTGGCAGTTCTTC. It specifies CASSLDSWTSGRWQFF.

The chain is built from TRBV4-2 and TRBJ2-7, with 9 bases fitting TRBD2. Germline CDR1 reads LGHNA; CDR2 reads YNFKEQ. There are 15 residues in the CDR3. The V gene end was trimmed by 2 bases and the J gene end by 2 bases; junction bases not matched to a gene: 4. This CDR3 is CASSQTTSGPYEQYF. For the CDR3, the DNA is TGTGCCAGCAGCCAAACAACTAGCGGGCCCTACGAGCAGTACTTC.

This clone has only one observation. The chain joins TRBV6-5 to TRBJ2-5; D might be TRBD1 (6 bases). V lost 6 bases and J 4 bases, leaving 12 bases between the germline ends. CDR1 MNHEY and CDR2 SVGAGI come from the germline V gene. This CDR3 comprises 13 residues. The DNA of the CDR3 is TGTGCCAGCAGACGACAGGTCCGAGAGACCCAGTACTTC. Translating gives CASRRQVRETQYF.

V usage is TRBV19 and J usage is TRBJ1-3; 11 nucleotides match TRBD1. The V gene's germline CDR1 is LNHDA and CDR2 SQIVND (reference sequence). The CDR3 extends over 15 amino acids. The ends lost 11 bases at V and 4 bases at J; junction bases unmatched: 10. CDR3 coding DNA: TGTGCCGGGAGAGGGGGACAGGGGGGAGGAAACACCATATATTTT. Translation gives CAGRGGQGGGNTIYF.

This rearrangement joins TRBV9 to TRBJ2-3, with 8 bases lining up with TRBD1. With 3 bases clipped from V and 2 bases from J, the junction kept 5 bases outside the gene matches. The CDR3 extends over 15 amino acids. Germline loops: CDR1 SGDLS, CDR2 YYNGEE. Written as DNA, the CDR3 is TGTGCCAGCAGCGGACCAGGGGGCCCCACAGATACGCAGTATTTT. Translated, it gives CASSGPGGPTDTQYF.

The V and J genes are TRBV14 and TRBJ1-2; weak D call: TRBD1 (5 bases). Germline CDR1 reads SGHDN; CDR2 reads FVKESK. The V and J ends lost 6 bases and 5 bases respectively, with 10 bases between them. CDR3 length equals 12 residues. The CDR3 region is CASSHRHYGYTF. The CDR3 DNA reads as TGTGCCAGCAGTCACAGGCATTATGGCTACACCTTC. Full variable domain (rest looked up from reference TRBV14 and TRBJ1-2): EAGVTQFPSHSVIEKGQTVTLRCDPISGHDNLYWYRRVMGKEIKFLLHFVKESKQDESGMPNNRFLAERTGGTYSTLKVQPAELEDSGVYFCASSHRHYGYTFGSGTRLTVV.

The chain uses TRBV28 and TRBJ2-1; TRBD1 agrees at 9 bases. The CDR3 is 14 amino acids. Germline trimming cut 7 bases from V and 7 bases from J; bases unmatched to any gene: 8. Germline V gene sequence: CDR1 MDHEN, CDR2 SYDVKM. The CDR3 region is CASNHRDRVNEQFF. CDR3 nucleotides: TGTGCCAGCAACCACCGGGACAGGGTAAATGAGCAGTTCTTC.

The chain recombines TRBV9 with TRBJ2-7; maybe TRBD2 (5 bases). V was cut by 0 bases and J by 3 bases, with 7 bases left in between. The germline V gene encodes CDR1 SGDLS and CDR2 YYNGEE. The CDR3 covers 13 residues. This CDR3 is CASSVADYYEQYF. The DNA of the CDR3 is TGTGCCAGCAGCGTAGCCGACTACTACGAGCAGTACTTC.

The V and J genes are TRBV9 and TRBJ2-7; 11 nucleotides agree with TRBD1. The CDR3 runs to 16 residues. V lost 0 bases, J lost 5 bases, and 7 bases stayed unmatched. In germline, CDR1 is SGDLS, CDR2 YYNGEE. In DNA, the CDR3 is TGTGCCAGCAGCGTAGACCCGGGACAGGGGGGCCACGAGCAGTACTTC. It yields the protein CASSVDPGQGGHEQYF.

The CDR3 loop reads CASSPTGVLAGELFF. CDR3 DNA: TGTGCCAGCAGCCCCACAGGGGTTCTCGCCGGGGAGCTGTTTTTT. This chain connects TRBV7-3 to TRBJ2-2, with TRBD1 matching 7 bases. Germline CDR1 SGHTA, CDR2 FQGTGA. The V gene end was trimmed by 5 bases and the J gene end by 6 bases; junction bases not matched to a gene: 9. The CDR3 loop spans 15 amino acids. The full variable domain, with the rest looked up from reference TRBV7-3 and TRBJ2-2, is GAGVSQTPSNKVTEKGKYVELRCDPISGHTALYWYRQSLGQGPEFLIYFQGTGAADDSGLPNDRFFAVRPEGSVSTLKIQRTERGDSAVYLCASSPTGVLAGELFFGEGSRLTVL.